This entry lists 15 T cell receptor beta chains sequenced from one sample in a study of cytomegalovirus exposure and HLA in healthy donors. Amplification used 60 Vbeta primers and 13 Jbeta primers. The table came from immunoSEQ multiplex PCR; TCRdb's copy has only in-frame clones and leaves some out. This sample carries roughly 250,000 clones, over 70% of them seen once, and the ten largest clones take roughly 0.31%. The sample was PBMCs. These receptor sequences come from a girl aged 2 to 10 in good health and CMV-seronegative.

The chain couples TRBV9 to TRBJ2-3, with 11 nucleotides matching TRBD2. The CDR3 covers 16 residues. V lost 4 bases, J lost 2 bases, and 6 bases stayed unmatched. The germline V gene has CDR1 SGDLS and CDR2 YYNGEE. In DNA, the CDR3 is TGTGCCAGCAGCCCGGGGACTAGCGGCCTCACAGATACGCAGTATTTT. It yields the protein CASSPGTSGLTDTQYF. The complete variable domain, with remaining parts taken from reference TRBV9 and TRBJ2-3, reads DSGVTQTPKHLITATGQRVTLRCSPRSGDLSVYWYQQSLDQGLQFLIQYYNGEERAKGNILERFSAQQFPDLHSELNLSSLELGDSALYFCASSPGTSGLTDTQYFGPGTRLTVL.

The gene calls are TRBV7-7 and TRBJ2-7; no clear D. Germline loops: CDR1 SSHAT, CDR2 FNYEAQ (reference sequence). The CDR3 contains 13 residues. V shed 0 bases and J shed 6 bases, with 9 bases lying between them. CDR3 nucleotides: TGTGCCAGCAGCTTAGCGCCCGGGTCCGAGCAGTACTTC. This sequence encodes CASSLAPGSEQYF.

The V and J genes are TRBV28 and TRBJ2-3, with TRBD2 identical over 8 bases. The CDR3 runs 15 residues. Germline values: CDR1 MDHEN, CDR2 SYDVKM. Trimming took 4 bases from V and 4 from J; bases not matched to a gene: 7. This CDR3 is CASSSFAGGADTQYF. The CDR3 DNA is TGTGCCAGCAGTTCCTTCGCGGGGGGTGCAGATACGCAGTATTTT.

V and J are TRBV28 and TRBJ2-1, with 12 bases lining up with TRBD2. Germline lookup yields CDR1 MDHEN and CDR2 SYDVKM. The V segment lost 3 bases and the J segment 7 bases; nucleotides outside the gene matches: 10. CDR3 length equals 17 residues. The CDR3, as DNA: TGTGCCAGCAGTTTGGGACTAGCGGGCCTAGGGGAGAATGAGCAGTTCTTC. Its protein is CASSLGLAGLGENEQFF.

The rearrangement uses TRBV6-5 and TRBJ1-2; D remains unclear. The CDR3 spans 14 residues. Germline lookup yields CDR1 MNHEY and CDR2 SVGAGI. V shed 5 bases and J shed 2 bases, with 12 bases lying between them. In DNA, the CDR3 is TGTGCCAGCAGTCACCTCCCAGTGAACTATGGCTACACCTTC. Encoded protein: CASSHLPVNYGYTF.

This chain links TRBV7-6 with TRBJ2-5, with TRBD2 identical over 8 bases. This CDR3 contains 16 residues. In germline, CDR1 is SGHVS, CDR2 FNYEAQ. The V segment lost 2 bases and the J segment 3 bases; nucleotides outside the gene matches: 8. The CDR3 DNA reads TGTGCCAGCAGCTTACCCCAAAGCGGGAGCGAAGAGACCCAGTACTTC. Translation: CASSLPQSGSEETQYF.

CDR3 bases: TGTGCCAGCCGTCCTGGGGGGGCACCTGGAAACACCATATATTTT. Translation: CASRPGGAPGNTIYF. The chain joins TRBV7-2 to TRBJ1-3; D possibly corresponds to TRBD1 (6 bases). The CDR3 loop spans 15 amino acids. Germline assignment: CDR1 SGHTA and CDR2 FQGNSA. Trimming left V 8 bases short and J 2 bases short, with 16 bases between.

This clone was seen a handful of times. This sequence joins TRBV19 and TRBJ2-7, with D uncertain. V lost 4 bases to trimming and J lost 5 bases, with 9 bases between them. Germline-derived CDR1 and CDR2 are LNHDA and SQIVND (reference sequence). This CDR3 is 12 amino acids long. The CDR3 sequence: CASSNSADEQYF. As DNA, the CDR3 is TGTGCCAGTAGTAATTCCGCGGACGAGCAGTACTTC.

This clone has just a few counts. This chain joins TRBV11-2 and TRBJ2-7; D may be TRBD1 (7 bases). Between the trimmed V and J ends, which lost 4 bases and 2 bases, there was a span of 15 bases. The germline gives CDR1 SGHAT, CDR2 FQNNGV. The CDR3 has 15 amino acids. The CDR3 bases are TGTGCCAGCAGCTCCGGACAGGAGGGGACCTACGAGCAGTACTTC. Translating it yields CASSSGQEGTYEQYF.

The CDR3 sequence is CASGPILPEYF. CDR3 nucleotide sequence: TGTGCCAGCGGCCCCATATTACCCGAGTACTTC. The chain uses TRBV6-1 and TRBJ2-7; unclear D gene. The CDR3 is 11 residues long. V was pared by 8 bases and J by 11 bases, with 16 bases between. Germline assignment: CDR1 MNHNS and CDR2 SASEGT.

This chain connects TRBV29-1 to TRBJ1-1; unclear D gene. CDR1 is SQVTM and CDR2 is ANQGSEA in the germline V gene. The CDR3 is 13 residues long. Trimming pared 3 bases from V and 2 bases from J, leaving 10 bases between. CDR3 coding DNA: TGCAGCGTTGAGCGGCGGCAAAACACTGAAGCTTTCTTT. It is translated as CSVERRQNTEAFF.

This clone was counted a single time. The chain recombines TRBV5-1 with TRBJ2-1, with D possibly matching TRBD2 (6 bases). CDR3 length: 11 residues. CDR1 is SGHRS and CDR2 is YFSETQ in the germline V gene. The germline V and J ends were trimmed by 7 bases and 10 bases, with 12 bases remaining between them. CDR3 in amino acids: CASRGGVEQFF. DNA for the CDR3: TGCGCCAGCCGTGGCGGGGTGGAGCAGTTCTTC.

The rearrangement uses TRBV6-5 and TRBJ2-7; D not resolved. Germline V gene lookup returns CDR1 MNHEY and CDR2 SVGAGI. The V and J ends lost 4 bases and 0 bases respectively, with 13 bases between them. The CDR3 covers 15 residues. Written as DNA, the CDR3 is TGTGCCAGCAGTTCAGTAGGAGCCAACTCCTACGAGCAGTACTTC. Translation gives CASSSVGANSYEQYF.

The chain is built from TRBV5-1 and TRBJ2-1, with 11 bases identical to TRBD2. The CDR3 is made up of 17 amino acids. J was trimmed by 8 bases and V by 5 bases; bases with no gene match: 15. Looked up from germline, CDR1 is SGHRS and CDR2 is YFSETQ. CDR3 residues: CASSRQGGTSGLYEQFF. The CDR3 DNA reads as TGCGCCAGCAGTCGGCAGGGCGGGACTAGCGGTTTATATGAGCAGTTCTTC.

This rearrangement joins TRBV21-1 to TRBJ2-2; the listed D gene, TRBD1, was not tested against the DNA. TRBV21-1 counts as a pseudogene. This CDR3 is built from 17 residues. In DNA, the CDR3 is TGTGCCAGCAGCAACATAAGGGGGCGGTGTAACACCGGGGAGCTGTTTTTT. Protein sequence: CASSNIRGRCNTGELFF.